This T cell receptor (beta chain) was recorded in a study of cytomegalovirus exposure and HLA in healthy donors. Findings of the study overall: Per published reports, the classifier diagnosed cytomegalovirus status with high specificity and sensitivity. A missense variant in DCLRE1C was later tied to TCR beta V- and J-gene trimming. Later findings reportedly placed an Asian-associated ancestry cluster below the approximately 620-donor mean for N-insertions.

As for this clone: Its antigen is unknown.

The CDR3 contains 15 residues. CDR1 and CDR2 (germline): SGHTA, FQGNSA. V was clipped by 5 bases and J by 4 bases; unmatched bases: 9. The PCR ran on 60 Vbeta and 13 Jbeta primers. Clones were sequenced by immunoSEQ multiplex PCR, and TCRdb holds only the in-frame ones, with some missing. The sample shows 250,000 to 350,000 clones, roughly 88% of them seen only once. Donors showed nominal health when sampled, although they likely had unrecorded immune exposures. The V gene is TRBV7-2, the J gene TRBJ2-5, with TRBD1 matching over 8 bases. This receptor was identified in a man aged 40-49 years in good health and CMV-seropositive. Material for sequencing was PBMCs. The CDR3 DNA reads as TGTGCCAGCAGCCTGACAGGGGTTGGTGGAGAGACCCAGTACTTC. Translated, it gives CASSLTGVGGETQYF.